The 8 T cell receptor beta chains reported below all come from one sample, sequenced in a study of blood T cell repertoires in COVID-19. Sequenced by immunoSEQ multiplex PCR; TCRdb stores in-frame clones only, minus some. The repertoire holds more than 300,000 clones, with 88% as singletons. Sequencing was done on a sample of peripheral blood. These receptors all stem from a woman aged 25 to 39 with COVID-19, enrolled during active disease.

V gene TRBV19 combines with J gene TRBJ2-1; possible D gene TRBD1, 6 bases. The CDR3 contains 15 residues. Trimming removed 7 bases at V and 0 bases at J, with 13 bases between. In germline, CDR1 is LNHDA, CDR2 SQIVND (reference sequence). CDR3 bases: TGTGCCAGTAACCCTACAGGGAGCTCCTACAATGAGCAGTTCTTC. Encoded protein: CASNPTGSSYNEQFF.

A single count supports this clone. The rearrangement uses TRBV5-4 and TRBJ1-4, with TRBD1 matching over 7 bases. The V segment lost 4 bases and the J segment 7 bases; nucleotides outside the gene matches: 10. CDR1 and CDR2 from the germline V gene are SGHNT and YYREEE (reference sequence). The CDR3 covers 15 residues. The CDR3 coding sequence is TGTGCCAGCAGCGTGACAGGGTCCTGGGGTGAAAAACTGTTTTTT. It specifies CASSVTGSWGEKLFF.

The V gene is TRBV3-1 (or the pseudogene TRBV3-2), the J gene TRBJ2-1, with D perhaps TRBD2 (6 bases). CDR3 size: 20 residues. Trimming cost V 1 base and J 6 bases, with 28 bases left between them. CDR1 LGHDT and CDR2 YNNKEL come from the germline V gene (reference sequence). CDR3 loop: CASSQVSGSWGGRRANEQFF. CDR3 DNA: TGTGCCAGCAGCCAAGTCTCAGGGTCGTGGGGAGGACGAAGGGCCAATGAGCAGTTCTTC.

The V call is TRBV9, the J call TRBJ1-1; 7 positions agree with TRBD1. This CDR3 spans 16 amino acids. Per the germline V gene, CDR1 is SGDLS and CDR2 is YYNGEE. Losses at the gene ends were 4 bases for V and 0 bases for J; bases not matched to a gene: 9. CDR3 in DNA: TGTGCCAGCAGCCCCCGGGACAGAGAGATGAACACTGAAGCTTTCTTT. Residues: CASSPRDREMNTEAFF.

In nucleotides, the CDR3 is TGCAGCGTTGTTGGTCGAGGACTGACATCCGAGGGCACTGAAGCTTTCTTT. This codes for CSVVGRGLTSEGTEAFF. The chain has TRBV29-1 and TRBJ1-1; D remains ambiguous. The CDR3 is 17 residues long. Trimming removed 4 bases from V and 4 bases from J, with 25 bases in between. Germline-derived CDR1 and CDR2 are SQVTM and ANQGSEA.

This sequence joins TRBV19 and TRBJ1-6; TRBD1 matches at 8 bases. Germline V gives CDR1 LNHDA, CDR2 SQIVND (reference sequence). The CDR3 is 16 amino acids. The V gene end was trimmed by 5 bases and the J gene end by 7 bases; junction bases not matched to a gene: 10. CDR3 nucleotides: TGTGCCAGTAGTGGGGGCAGGGGGCTTCTCAATTCACCCCTCCACTTT. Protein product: CASSGGRGLLNSPLHF.

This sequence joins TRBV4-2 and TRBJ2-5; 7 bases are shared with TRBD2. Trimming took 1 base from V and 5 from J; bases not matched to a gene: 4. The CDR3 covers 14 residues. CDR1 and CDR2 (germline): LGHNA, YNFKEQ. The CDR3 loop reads CASSQGMGGETQYF. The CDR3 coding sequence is TGTGCCAGCAGCCAAGGGATGGGGGGGGAGACCCAGTACTTC.

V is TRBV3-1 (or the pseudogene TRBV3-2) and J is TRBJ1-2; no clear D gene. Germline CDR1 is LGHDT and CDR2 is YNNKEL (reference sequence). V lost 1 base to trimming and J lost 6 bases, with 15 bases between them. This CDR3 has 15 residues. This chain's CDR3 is CASSQAWLPQDGYTF. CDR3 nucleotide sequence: TGTGCCAGCAGCCAAGCGTGGTTACCCCAGGATGGCTACACCTTC.